The 2 T cell receptor beta chains below come from one sample, sequenced in a study of neurological immune-mediated disorders. Sample time point: longitudinal time-point 3. MiXCR, applied by TCRdb to the 5' RACE reads, yields one record per CDR3 protein. The top ten clones hold about 1.9% of a sample with roughly 53,000 distinct CDR3 sequences, roughly 8.8% of them seen once. The specimen sequenced was PBMCs. These receptors all stem from a woman aged 35 to 49 in good health.

This clonotype was seen many times. The gene calls are TRBV5-8 and TRBJ1-5; a possible D gene is TRBD1 (6 bases). V gave up 7 bases and J gave up 1 base, with 18 bases separating them. The germline V gene has CDR1 SGHTS and CDR2 YDEGEE. The length of the CDR3 is 16 residues. The CDR3 region is CASYRSGAGSNQPQHF. The CDR3 coding sequence is TGTGCCAGCTACCGATCAGGGGCGGGGAGCAATCAGCCCCAGCATTTT.

There are a few counts of this clonotype. The rearrangement links TRBV4-1 to TRBJ2-7; 9 bases align to TRBD1. V trimming: 6 bases; J trimming: 6 bases; junction bases outside the gene matches: 9. Germline V gene data show CDR1 as MGHRA and CDR2 as YSYEKL. This CDR3 has 14 amino acids. The CDR3 here is CASSPWTGASEQYF. Here the CDR3 DNA reads TGCGCCAGCAGTCCTTGGACAGGGGCGAGCGAGCAGTACTTC.